This TCR beta chain appears in the sequencing data of a study of cytomegalovirus exposure and HLA in healthy donors. Study-wide results and caveats: Cytomegalovirus-associated status was assigned to 150 to 200 TCR beta chains. Most sequenced TCRs were rare (though some public TCRs occurred in many donors). Testing in vitro showed a few CMV-associated chains specific for CMV antigens.

The donors were part of the validation cohort of 120 subjects. That cohort was separate from the first cohort, which comprised about 730 subjects. The CDR3 is 12 amino acids. Germline V lookup: CDR1 PRHDT, CDR2 FYEKMQ (reference sequence). A word on this clone: Its antigen is undetermined. One junction end does not reproduce the germline sequence, and a read error may be involved.

Generated by immunoSEQ multiplex PCR, the TCRdb table keeps only in-frame clones and is missing some. The sample has 140,000 to 150,000 clones; roughly 93% are singletons. Sequenced: PBMCs. This rearrangement joins TRBV13 to TRBJ2-7, with TRBD1 matching over 11 bases. This sequence was found in a man aged 18-30 years in good health and CMV-seropositive. For the CDR3, the DNA is TGTGCCAGCAAAGGACAGGGGGCGCGGAAACACTTC. Translating gives CASKGQGARKHF.